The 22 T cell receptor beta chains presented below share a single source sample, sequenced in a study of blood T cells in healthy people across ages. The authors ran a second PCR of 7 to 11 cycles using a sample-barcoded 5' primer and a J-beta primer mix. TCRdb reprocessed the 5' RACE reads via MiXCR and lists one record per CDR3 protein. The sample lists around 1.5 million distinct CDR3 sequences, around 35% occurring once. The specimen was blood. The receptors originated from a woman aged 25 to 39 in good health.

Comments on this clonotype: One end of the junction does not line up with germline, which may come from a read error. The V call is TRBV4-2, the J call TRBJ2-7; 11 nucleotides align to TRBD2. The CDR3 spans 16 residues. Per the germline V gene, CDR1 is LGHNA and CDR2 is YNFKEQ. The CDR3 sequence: CAISRIGTSGEETQYF. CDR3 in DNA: TGTGCCATCAGCCGTATCGGGACTAGCGGAGAAGAGACTCAGTACTTC.

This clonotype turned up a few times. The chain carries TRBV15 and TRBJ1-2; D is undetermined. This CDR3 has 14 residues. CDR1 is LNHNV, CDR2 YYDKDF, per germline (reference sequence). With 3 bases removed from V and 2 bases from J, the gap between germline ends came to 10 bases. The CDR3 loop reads CATSSRQGNYGYTF. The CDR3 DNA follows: TGTGCCACCAGCAGCCGCCAAGGGAACTATGGCTACACCTTC. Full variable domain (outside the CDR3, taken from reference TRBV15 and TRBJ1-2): DAMVIQNPRYQVTQFGKPVTLSCSQTLNHNVMYWYQQKSSQAPKLLFHYYDKDFNNEADTPDNFQSRRPNTSFCFLDIRSPGLGDTAMYLCATSSRQGNYGYTFGSGTRLTVV.

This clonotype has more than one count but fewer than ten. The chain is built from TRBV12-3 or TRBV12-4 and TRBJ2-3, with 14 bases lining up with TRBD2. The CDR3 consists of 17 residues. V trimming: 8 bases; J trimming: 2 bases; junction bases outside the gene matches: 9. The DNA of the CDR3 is TGTGCCAGCGGCGCCGGGACTAGCGGGAGTCACACAGATACGCAGTATTTT. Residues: CASGAGTSGSHTDTQYF.

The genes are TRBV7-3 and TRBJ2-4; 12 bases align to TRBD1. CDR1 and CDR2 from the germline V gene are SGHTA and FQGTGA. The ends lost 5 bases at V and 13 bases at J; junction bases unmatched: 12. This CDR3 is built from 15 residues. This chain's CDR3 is CASSGGQGAIYGQYF. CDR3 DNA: TGTGCCAGCAGCGGGGGACAGGGGGCGATCTACGGGCAGTACTTC.

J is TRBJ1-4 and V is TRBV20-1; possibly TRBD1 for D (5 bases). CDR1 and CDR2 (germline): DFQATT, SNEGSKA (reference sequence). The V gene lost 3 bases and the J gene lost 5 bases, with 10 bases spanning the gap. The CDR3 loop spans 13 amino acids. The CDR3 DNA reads TGCAGTGCTAGGGACCCAGGGAATGAAAAACTGTTTTTT. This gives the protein CSARDPGNEKLFF.

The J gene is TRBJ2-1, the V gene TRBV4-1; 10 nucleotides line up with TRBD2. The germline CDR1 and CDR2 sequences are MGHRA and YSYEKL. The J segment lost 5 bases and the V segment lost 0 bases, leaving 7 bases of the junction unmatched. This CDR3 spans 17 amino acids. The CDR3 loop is CASSQESGLANNNEQFF. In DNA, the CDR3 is TGCGCCAGCAGCCAAGAGTCGGGACTAGCGAATAACAATGAGCAGTTCTTC.

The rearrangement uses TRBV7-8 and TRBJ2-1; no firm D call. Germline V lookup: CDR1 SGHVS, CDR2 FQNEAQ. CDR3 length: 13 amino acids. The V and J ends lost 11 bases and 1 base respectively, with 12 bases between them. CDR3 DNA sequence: TGTGCCTCCCAATGGATGTCCTACAATGAGCAGTTCTTC. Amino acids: CASQWMSYNEQFF.

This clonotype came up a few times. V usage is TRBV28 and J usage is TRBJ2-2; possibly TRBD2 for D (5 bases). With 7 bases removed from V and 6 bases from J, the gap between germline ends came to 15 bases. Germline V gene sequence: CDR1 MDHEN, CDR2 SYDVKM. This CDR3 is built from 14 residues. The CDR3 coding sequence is TGTGCCAGCATGATCCCCAAACTAGCCGGGGAGCTGTTTTTT. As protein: CASMIPKLAGELFF. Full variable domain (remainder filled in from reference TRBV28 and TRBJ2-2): DVKVTQSSRYLVKRTGEKVFLECVQDMDHENMFWYRQDPGLGLRLIYFSYDVKMKEKGDIPEGYSVSREKKERFSLILESASTNQTSMYLCASMIPKLAGELFFGEGSRLTVL.

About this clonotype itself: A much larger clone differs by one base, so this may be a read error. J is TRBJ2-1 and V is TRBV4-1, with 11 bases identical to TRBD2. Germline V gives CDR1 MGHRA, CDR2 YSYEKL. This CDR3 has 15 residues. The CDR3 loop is CAGSQDGASGGEQFF. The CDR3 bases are TGCGCCGGCAGCCAAGACGGGGCTAGCGGGGGGGAGCAGTTCTTC.

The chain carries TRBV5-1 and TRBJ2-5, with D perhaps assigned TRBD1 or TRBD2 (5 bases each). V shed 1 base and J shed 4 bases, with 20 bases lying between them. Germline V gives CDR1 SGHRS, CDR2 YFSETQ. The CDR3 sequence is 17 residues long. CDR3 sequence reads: CASSLWGMDILSETQYF. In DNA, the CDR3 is TGCGCCAGCAGCTTGTGGGGGATGGACATCCTCTCAGAGACCCAGTACTTC. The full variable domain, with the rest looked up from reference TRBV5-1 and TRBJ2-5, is KAGVTQTPRYLIKTRGQQVTLSCSPISGHRSVSWYQQTPGQGLQFLFEYFSETQRNKGNFPGRFSGRQFSNSRSEMNVSTLELGDSALYLCASSLWGMDILSETQYFGPGTRLLVL.

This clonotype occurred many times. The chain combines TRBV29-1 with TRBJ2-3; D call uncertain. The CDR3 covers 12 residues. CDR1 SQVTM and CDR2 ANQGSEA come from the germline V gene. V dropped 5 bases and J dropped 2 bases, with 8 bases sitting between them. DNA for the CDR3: TGCAGCGTTTCCTCGGACACAGATACGCAGTATTTT. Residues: CSVSSDTDTQYF.

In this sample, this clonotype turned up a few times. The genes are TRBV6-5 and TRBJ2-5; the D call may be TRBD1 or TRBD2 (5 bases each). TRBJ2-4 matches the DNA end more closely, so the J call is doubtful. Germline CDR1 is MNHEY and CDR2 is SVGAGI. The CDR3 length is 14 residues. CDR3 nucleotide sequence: TGTGCCAGCAGTTACTCGGGGGACCGGTACATTCAGTACTTC. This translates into CASSYSGDRYIQYF.

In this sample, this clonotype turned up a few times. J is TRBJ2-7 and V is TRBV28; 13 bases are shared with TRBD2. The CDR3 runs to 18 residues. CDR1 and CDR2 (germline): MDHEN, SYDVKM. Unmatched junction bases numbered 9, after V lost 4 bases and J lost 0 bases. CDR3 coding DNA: TGTGCCAGCAGTTCGCAAATTGGGACTAGCGGGATCTCCTACGAGCAGTACTTC. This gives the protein CASSSQIGTSGISYEQYF.

CDR3 region: CASSPSGQGAGELFF. DNA for the CDR3: TGCGCCAGCAGCCCGTCGGGACAGGGGGCCGGGGAGCTGTTTTTT. This chain joins TRBV5-1 and TRBJ2-2, with 11 positions matching TRBD1. The CDR3 covers 15 residues. After removal of 4 bases from V and 6 bases from J, the junction contained 5 bases not matched to a gene. Germline assignment: CDR1 SGHRS and CDR2 YFSETQ.

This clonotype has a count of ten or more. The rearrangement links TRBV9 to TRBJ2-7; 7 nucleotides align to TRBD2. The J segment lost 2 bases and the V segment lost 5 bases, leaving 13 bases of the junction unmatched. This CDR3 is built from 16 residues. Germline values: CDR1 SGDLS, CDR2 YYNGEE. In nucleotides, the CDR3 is TGTGCCAGCAGTCCTCGTAGCGGCGGGGGAACCTACGAGCAGTACTTC. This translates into CASSPRSGGGTYEQYF.

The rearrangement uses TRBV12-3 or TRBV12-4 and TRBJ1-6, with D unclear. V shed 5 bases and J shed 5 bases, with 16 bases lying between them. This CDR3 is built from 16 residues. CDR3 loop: CASSTGFGLDNSPLHF. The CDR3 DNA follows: TGTGCCAGCAGTACGGGGTTCGGGCTCGATAATTCACCCCTCCACTTT.

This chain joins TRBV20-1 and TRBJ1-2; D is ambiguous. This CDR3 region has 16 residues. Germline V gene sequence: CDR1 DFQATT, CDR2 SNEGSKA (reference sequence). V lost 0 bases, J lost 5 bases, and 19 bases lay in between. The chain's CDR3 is CSARDQLRGPGYGYTF. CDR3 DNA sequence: TGCAGTGCTAGAGATCAGCTTCGCGGTCCCGGGTATGGCTACACCTTC.

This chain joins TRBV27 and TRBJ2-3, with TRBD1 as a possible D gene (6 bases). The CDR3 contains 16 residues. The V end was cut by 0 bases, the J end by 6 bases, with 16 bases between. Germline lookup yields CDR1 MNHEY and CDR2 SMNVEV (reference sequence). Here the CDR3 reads CASSLSSGATPDTQYF. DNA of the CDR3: TGTGCCAGCAGTTTATCGTCAGGGGCTACCCCGGATACGCAGTATTTT.

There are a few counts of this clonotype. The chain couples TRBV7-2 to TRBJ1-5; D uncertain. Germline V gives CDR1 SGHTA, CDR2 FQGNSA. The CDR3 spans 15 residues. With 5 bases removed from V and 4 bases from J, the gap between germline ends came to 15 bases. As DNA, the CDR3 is TGTGCCAGCAGCCCCCTTGGCAGCTTTAATCAGCCCCAGCATTTT. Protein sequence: CASSPLGSFNQPQHF.

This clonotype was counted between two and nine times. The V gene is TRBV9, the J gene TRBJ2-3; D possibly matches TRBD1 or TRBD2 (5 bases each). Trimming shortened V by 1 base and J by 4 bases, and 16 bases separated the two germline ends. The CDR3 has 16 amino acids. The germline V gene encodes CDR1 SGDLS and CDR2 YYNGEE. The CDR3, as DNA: TGTGCCAGCAGCGTACAAGGCAGGGACGGTTCAGATACGCAGTATTTT. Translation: CASSVQGRDGSDTQYF.

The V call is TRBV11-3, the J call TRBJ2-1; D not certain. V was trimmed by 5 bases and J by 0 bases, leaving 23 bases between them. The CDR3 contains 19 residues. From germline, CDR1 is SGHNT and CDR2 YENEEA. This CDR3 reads CASSLPQFSPVNSYNEQFF. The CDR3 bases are TGTGCCAGCAGCCTACCCCAGTTTAGCCCGGTCAACTCCTACAATGAGCAGTTCTTC.

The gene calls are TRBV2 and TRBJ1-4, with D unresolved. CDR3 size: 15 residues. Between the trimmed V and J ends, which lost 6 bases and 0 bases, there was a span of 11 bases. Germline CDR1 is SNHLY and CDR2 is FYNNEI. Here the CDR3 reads CASRVHRATNEKLFF. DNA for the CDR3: TGTGCCAGCAGGGTACACCGAGCAACTAATGAAAAACTGTTTTTT.